Sequencing of this T cell receptor beta chain was carried out in a study of blood T cell repertoires in COVID-19. Across the whole study: T cells, B-cell-depleted T cells, or PBMCs provided the cDNA or gDNA that served as material.

Sequenced by immunoSEQ multiplex PCR; TCRdb stores in-frame clones only, minus some. The top ten clones hold around 5.8% of a sample with 65,000 to 85,000 clones, about 90% of them seen once. The CDR3 covers 16 residues. The V and J ends lost 1 base and 4 bases respectively, with 17 bases between them. Germline CDR1 is SQVTM and CDR2 is ANQGSEA. The table lists this clone with a count of one. The sequenced sample consisted of peripheral blood. The TCR comes from a human donor in a cohort sampled during active COVID-19. The J gene is TRBJ2-1, the V gene TRBV29-1; D is possibly TRBD2 (5 bases). The CDR3 sequence is CSVEGLSRRVYNEQFF. The DNA for the CDR3 is TGCAGCGTTGAAGGTTTATCTAGGCGGGTTTACAATGAGCAGTTCTTC.